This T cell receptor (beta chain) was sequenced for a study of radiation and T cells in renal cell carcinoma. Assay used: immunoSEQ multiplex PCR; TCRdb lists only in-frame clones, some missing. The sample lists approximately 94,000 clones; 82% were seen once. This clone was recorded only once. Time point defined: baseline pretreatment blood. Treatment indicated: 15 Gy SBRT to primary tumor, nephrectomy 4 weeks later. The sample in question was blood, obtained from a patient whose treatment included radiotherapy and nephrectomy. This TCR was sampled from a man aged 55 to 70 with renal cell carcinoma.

The CDR3 protein is CASRPGRGGANTYEQYF. CDR3 nucleotide sequence: TGTGCCAGCCGCCCAGGAAGGGGAGGGGCCAACACCTACGAGCAGTACTTC. The J gene is TRBJ2-7, the V gene TRBV5-4; 7 bases agree with TRBD2. The germline V gene has CDR1 SGHNT and CDR2 YYREEE (reference sequence). CDR3 size: 17 residues. The V and J ends lost 7 bases and 2 bases, in that order; junction bases with no gene match: 18. The entire variable domain, with the rest obtained from reference TRBV5-4 and TRBJ2-7, is as follows: ETGVTQSPTHLIKTRGQQVTLRCSSQSGHNTVSWYQQALGQGPQFIFQYYREEENGRGNFPPRFSGLQFPNYSSELNVNALELDDSALYLCASRPGRGGANTYEQYFGPGTRLTVT.